This T cell receptor beta chain originates from a study of T cell clonality in common variable immunodeficiency. This CDR3 has 14 residues. Per germline, CDR1 SGHVS and CDR2 FQNEAQ. Comment on this clone: The CDR3 end falls 3 residues outside the read, so it is completed with the germline J gene.

Data came from immunoSEQ multiplex PCR; TCRdb stores just in-frame clones and leaves some out. Listed here are 39,000 or so clones without any singletons, the top ten holding 2.5% to 3%. The clonotype was recovered from a person aged 18 to 70 in good health. The V call is TRBV7-8, the J call TRBJ1-4; 7 positions agree with TRBD1. What was sequenced was peripheral blood mononuclear cells. The CDR3: CASSHDRENSPLFF. The covered CDR3 bases are TGTGCCAGCAGCCACGACAGGGAGAATTCACCA.